These T cell receptor beta chains were read from a single sample in a study of tissue T cells after allogeneic stem cell transplantation. Sequencing was performed with immunoSEQ multiplex PCR; in TCRdb, only in-frame clones are kept and a portion is missing. The data contain some 12,000 clones, 70% of them singletons. The specimen comprised tissue from the right colon, sampled at autopsy. All receptors come from a woman aged 18 to 55 with breast cancer. Both conserved end residues are part of each CDR3. A D gene is named only where the DNA matches it firmly. The size of a clone is reported for some rows only, either as once, few or many, or as a class for expanded clones.

v_gene: TRBV5-5; j_gene: TRBJ2-7; abundance: NA; d_gene: NA; CDR3nt: TGTGCCAGCAGCTCCACCGCTCCGAGCAGCTCCTACGAGCAGTACTTC; CDR3aa: CASSSTAPSSSYEQYF
v_gene: TRBV12-3/TRBV12-4; j_gene: TRBJ1-4; abundance: NA; d_gene: NA; CDR3nt: TGTGCCAGCAGTTCCTTTGGGAGGGAAAAACTGTTTTTT; CDR3aa: CASSSFGREKLFF
v_gene: TRBV6-2/TRBV6-3; j_gene: TRBJ2-7; abundance: NA; d_gene: NA; CDR3nt: TGTGCCAGCAGTTACCCGGGACTTTGGCAGTACTTC; CDR3aa: CASSYPGLWQYF
v_gene: TRBV7-8; j_gene: TRBJ2-3; abundance: large; d_gene: NA; CDR3nt: TGTGCCAGCTCGGGTACCTACGGCACAGATACGCAGTATTTT; CDR3aa: CASSGTYGTDTQYF
v_gene: TRBV4-2; j_gene: TRBJ2-7; abundance: NA; d_gene: NA; CDR3nt: TGTGCCAGCAGCCAAGCCCCGCTTTACGAGCAGTACTTC; CDR3aa: CASSQAPLYEQYF
v_gene: TRBV7-3; j_gene: TRBJ2-5; abundance: few; d_gene: TRBD1; CDR3nt: TGTGCCAGCAGCTTAACCGGACAGGAAGAGACCCAGTACTTC; CDR3aa: CASSLTGQEETQYF
v_gene: TRBV6-4; j_gene: TRBJ2-3; abundance: NA; d_gene: NA; CDR3nt: TGTGCCAGCAGTTATACGGAAACAGATACGCAGTATTTT; CDR3aa: CASSYTETDTQYF
v_gene: TRBV15; j_gene: TRBJ2-7; abundance: NA; d_gene: TRBD1; CDR3nt: TGTGCCACCAGCAGGGACAGGGGCGAGCAGTACTTC; CDR3aa: CATSRDRGEQYF
v_gene: TRBV9; j_gene: TRBJ1-6; abundance: once; d_gene: NA; CDR3nt: TGTGCCAGCAGCCCAAACACCGGGACTGAGCATTCACCCCTCCACTTT; CDR3aa: CASSPNTGTEHSPLHF
v_gene: TRBV5-4; j_gene: TRBJ2-7; abundance: once; d_gene: TRBD2; CDR3nt: TGTGCCAGCAGCCGGAACGGACTAGCGGGAGGTATCCACCCCTACGAGCAGTACTTC; CDR3aa: CASSRNGLAGGIHPYEQYF
v_gene: TRBV2; j_gene: TRBJ1-1; abundance: NA; d_gene: NA; CDR3nt: TGTGCCAGCAGTTCGCGCGGGGCGGGGGACACTGAAGCTTTCTTT; CDR3aa: CASSSRGAGDTEAFF
v_gene: TRBV21-1; j_gene: TRBJ2-5; abundance: NA; d_gene: NA; CDR3nt: TGTGCCAGCAGCAAAATGAGGGAGACCCAGTACTTC; CDR3aa: CASSKMRETQYF
v_gene: TRBV6-6; j_gene: TRBJ2-6; abundance: NA; d_gene: NA; CDR3nt: TGTGCCAGCAGTCTATCCAGGGGTCCCTCTTCGCCTGGGGCCAACGTCCTGACTTTC; CDR3aa: CASSLSRGPSSPGANVLTF
v_gene: TRBV19; j_gene: TRBJ2-4; abundance: NA; d_gene: NA; CDR3nt: TGTGCCAGTAGTATAGGTGACAGTTCCATTCAGTACTTC; CDR3aa: CASSIGDSSIQYF
v_gene: TRBV9; j_gene: TRBJ2-7; abundance: NA; d_gene: TRBD2; CDR3nt: TGTGCCAGCAGCGTAGATCCTAGCGGGGCGTTTTCTTACGAGCAGTACTTC; CDR3aa: CASSVDPSGAFSYEQYF
v_gene: TRBV4-3; j_gene: TRBJ2-2; abundance: NA; d_gene: NA; CDR3nt: TGCGCCAGCAGCCAAGAACGGGGGCCCGGGGAGCTGTTTTTT; CDR3aa: CASSQERGPGELFF
v_gene: TRBV3-1/TRBV3-2; j_gene: TRBJ1-6; abundance: NA; d_gene: NA; CDR3nt: TGTGCCAGCAGCCAAGATACGGAGAATTCACCCCTCCACTTT; CDR3aa: CASSQDTENSPLHF
v_gene: TRBV6-2/TRBV6-3; j_gene: TRBJ2-3; abundance: NA; d_gene: NA; CDR3nt: TGTGCCAGCAGCGCCGGACAGTATTTCACAGATACGCAGTATTTT; CDR3aa: CASSAGQYFTDTQYF